This entry is about one TCR beta chain. As yet, its antigen is unknown. The investigators split CD4+ cells into a CD45RA+ naive subset and a CD45RA-negative memory subset. The protocol was immunoSEQ multiplex PCR, while the TCRdb copy is restricted to in-frame clones and leaves out a portion. The sample lists approximately 980,000 clones; less than 85% were seen once. This entry belongs to a study of shared clonotypes between healthy human individuals. In the study overall: CD4 naive cells filled three plates per donor, CD4 memory three, CD8 naive two and CD8 memory one. Study-wide findings and caveats: There were few donors, and this limited the genetic and exposure-history diversity represented.

The germline gives CDR1 SGHRS, CDR2 YFSETQ. This CDR3 contains 13 residues. Trimming left V 0 bases short and J 9 bases short, with 13 bases between. The rearrangement uses TRBV5-1 and TRBJ2-7; the D is unclear. Sequencing was done on a sample of memory CD4+ T cells sorted from blood. Sample subset: CD45RA-negative fraction. The receptor was isolated from a man between 18 and 29 years old in good health. The CDR3 nucleotides are TGCGCCAGCAGCTTGGTTCGTAAGATGTGGCAGTACTTC. Translating it yields CASSLVRKMWQYF.